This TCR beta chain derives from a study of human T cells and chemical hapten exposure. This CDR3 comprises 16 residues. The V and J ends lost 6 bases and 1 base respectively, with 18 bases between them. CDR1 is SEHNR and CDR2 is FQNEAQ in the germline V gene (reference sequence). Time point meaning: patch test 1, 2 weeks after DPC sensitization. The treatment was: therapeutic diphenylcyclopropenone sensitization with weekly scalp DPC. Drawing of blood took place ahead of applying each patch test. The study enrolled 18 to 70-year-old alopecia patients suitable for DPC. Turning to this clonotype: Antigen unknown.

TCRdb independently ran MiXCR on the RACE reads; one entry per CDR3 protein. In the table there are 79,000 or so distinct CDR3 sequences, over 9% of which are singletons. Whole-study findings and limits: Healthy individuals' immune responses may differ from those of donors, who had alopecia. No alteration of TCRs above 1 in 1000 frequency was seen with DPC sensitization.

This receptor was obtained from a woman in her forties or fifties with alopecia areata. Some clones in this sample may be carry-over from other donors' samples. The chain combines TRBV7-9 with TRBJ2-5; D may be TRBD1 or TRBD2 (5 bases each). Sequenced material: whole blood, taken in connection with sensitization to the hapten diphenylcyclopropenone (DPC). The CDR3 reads CASSPRDRQFQETQYF. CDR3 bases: TGTGCCAGCAGTCCCCGGGACCGACAGTTCCAAGAGACCCAGTACTTC. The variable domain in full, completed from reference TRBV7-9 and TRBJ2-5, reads DTGVSQNPRHKITKRGQNVTFRCDPISEHNRLYWYRQTLGQGPEFLTYFQNEAQLEKSRLLSDRFSAERPKGSFSTLEIQRTEQGDSAMYLCASSPRDRQFQETQYFGPGTRLLVL.